This passage covers 12 T cell receptor beta chains from one sample sequenced in a study of regulatory T cells in long-lasting Graves disease. Time point denoted: newly diagnosed GD, antithyroid drugs for less than 3 months. RNA extracted from PBMCs served as the sequencing template. Investigators prepared the TCR beta libraries by applying iRepertoire HTBI primers and Arm-PCR of CDR3 regions. TCRdb reprocessed the multiplex PCR reads with MiXCR, giving one entry per CDR3 protein. The data contain 620,000 or so distinct CDR3 sequences, around 17% of them seen just once; the ten biggest clones take up roughly 18%. This sample also belongs to another study, concerning T cells in Graves' hyperthyroidism and ophthalmopathy.

The sample here was peripheral blood mononuclear cells (PBMCs), taken at new diagnosis, from a patient treated with antithyroid drugs. The receptors were gathered from a woman aged 25 to 45 with Graves disease.

This clonotype was observed at least ten times. The chain combines TRBV7-6 with TRBJ2-7; 8 bases match TRBD2. V lost 1 base to trimming and J lost 4 bases; unmatched junction nucleotides: 6. The germline V gene encodes CDR1 SGHVS and CDR2 FNYEAQ. This CDR3 is built from 15 residues. The CDR3: CASSLVTAGVYEQYF. CDR3 sequence (DNA): TGTGCCAGCAGCTTAGTGACAGCGGGAGTGTACGAGCAGTACTTC. The full variable domain, with the rest looked up from reference TRBV7-6 and TRBJ2-7, is GAGVSQSPRYKVTKRGQDVALRCDPISGHVSLYWYRQALGQGPEFLTYFNYEAQQDKSGLPNDRFSAERPEGSISTLTIQRTEQRDSAMYRCASSLVTAGVYEQYFGPGTRLTVT.

This clonotype was seen a handful of times. The V gene is TRBV4-1, the J gene TRBJ1-4; 7 bases are shared with TRBD1. Germline V gene data show CDR1 as MGHRA and CDR2 as YSYEKL. The CDR3 covers 14 residues. V trimming: 2 bases; J trimming: 6 bases; junction bases outside the gene matches: 3. For the CDR3, the DNA is TGCGCCAGCAGCCAACCCACAGGGGATGAAAAACTGTTTTTT. Amino acids: CASSQPTGDEKLFF.

This clonotype was counted ten times or more. V usage is TRBV28 and J usage is TRBJ2-1, with a possible D match to TRBD2 (6 bases). From germline, CDR1 is MDHEN and CDR2 SYDVKM. The CDR3 sequence is 16 residues long. Trimming took 0 bases from V and 0 from J, leaving 9 bases between them. This CDR3 reads CASSLWGLSSYNEQFF. CDR3 in DNA: TGTGCCAGCAGTTTATGGGGACTTAGCTCCTACAATGAGCAGTTCTTC.

This clonotype showed up many times. The rearrangement links TRBV6-2 or TRBV6-3 to TRBJ2-1; 8 bases are a match to TRBD2. Germline CDR1 reads MNHEY; CDR2 reads SVGEGT. The CDR3 contains 15 residues. V was pared by 6 bases and J by 2 bases, with 6 bases of the junction left unmatched. The CDR3 nucleotides are TGTGCCAGCAGCTGGACTAGCCGAACCTACAATGAGCAGTTCTTC. Its translation is CASSWTSRTYNEQFF.

This clonotype was observed many times. The rearrangement links TRBV20-1 to TRBJ2-3; no reliable D call. This CDR3 has 11 residues. Germline V gene lookup returns CDR1 DFQATT and CDR2 SNEGSKA (reference sequence). V was clipped by 6 bases and J by 6 bases, with 10 bases between them. The CDR3 spells CSAPVGDTQYF. The DNA for the CDR3 is TGCAGTGCCCCCGTCGGGGATACGCAGTATTTT.

This clonotype occurred many times. The rearrangement joins TRBV18 to TRBJ1-4, with D possibly being TRBD1 (5 bases). The CDR3 spans 14 residues. Germline CDR1 reads KGHSH; CDR2 reads LQKENI. Trimming pared 2 bases from V and 7 bases from J, leaving 11 bases between. The CDR3 DNA reads TGTGCCAGCTCACCATCCAGGGAGGGTGAAAAACTGTTTTTT. Amino acids: CASSPSREGEKLFF.

The chain has TRBV14 and TRBJ2-7; D is ambiguous. This CDR3 contains 15 residues. Germline V CDR1 and CDR2: SGHDN, FVKESK. Trimming shortened V by 4 bases and J by 0 bases, and 13 bases separated the two germline ends. CDR3 coding DNA: TGTGCCAGCAGCCCGGGTGGATTCGGCTCCTACGAGCAGTACTTC. This translates into CASSPGGFGSYEQYF.

This clonotype was observed at least ten times. The V and J genes are TRBV24-1 and TRBJ1-5; a possible D gene is TRBD1 (5 bases). Trimming took off 5 bases at V and 1 base at J, with 11 bases between the two ends. Germline V gene sequence: CDR1 KGHDR, CDR2 SFDVKD. CDR3 length equals 15 residues. The CDR3 sequence: CATSGGEGSNQPQHF. The CDR3 region has the DNA TGTGCCACCAGTGGGGGCGAAGGGAGCAATCAGCCCCAGCATTTT.

This clonotype was picked up a small number of times. Its ends do not fully match the called genes, so a read error is possible. The chain uses TRBV7-7 and TRBJ2-3; D unclear. CDR1 is SSHAT and CDR2 is FNYEAQ in the germline V gene (reference sequence). This CDR3 region has 13 residues. CDR3 residues: CASSLVPTDTQYF. CDR3 coding DNA: TGTGCTAGCAGCTTAGTTCCCACAGATACGCAGTATTTT.

Details on this clonotype: This sequence is one base from a far larger clone and is likely a read error. The J gene is TRBJ2-3, the V gene TRBV7-3; the D is unclear. The J call may be incorrect, as the DNA end agrees better with TRBJ2-5. Germline V gene data show CDR1 as SGHTA and CDR2 as FQGTGA. This CDR3 has 13 amino acids. The CDR3 coding sequence is TGTGCCAGCAGCGTCAATTTGACGGAGACCCAGTACTTC. It specifies CASSVNLTETQYF.

As concerns this clonotype: A much larger clone is a single base away; this may be a read error. V gene TRBV2 combines with J gene TRBJ2-1; no clear D gene. This CDR3 comprises 13 residues. Deletions cut 6 bases from V and 3 bases from J, with 9 bases between. Germline CDR1 SNHLY, CDR2 FYNNEI. The CDR3 DNA reads as TGTGCCAGCAGCCTACCAGACTACAATGAGCAGTTCTTC. Amino acids: CASSLPDYNEQFF.

Many counts were recorded for this clonotype. The genes are TRBV12-3 or TRBV12-4 and TRBJ2-1; 7 bases are shared with TRBD2. The CDR3 consists of 16 residues. J gave up 3 bases and V 4 bases, and 9 bases lay outside the gene matches. CDR3 loop: CASSYPTGGDYNEQFF. The CDR3 bases are TGTGCCAGCAGTTACCCCACGGGGGGAGACTACAATGAGCAGTTCTTC.